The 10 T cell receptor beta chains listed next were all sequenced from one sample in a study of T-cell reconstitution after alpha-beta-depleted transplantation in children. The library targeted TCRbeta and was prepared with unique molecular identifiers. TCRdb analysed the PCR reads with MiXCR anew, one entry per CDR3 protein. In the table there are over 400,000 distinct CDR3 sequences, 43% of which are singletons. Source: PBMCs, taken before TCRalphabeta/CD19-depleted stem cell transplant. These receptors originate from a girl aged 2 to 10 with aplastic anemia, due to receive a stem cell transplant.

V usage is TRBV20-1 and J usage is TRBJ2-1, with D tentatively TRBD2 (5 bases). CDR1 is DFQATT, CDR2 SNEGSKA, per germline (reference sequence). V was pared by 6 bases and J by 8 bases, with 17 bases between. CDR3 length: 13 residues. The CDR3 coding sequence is TGCAGTGCCCCTCCGGCTAGCACGGATGAGCAGTTCTTC. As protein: CSAPPASTDEQFF.

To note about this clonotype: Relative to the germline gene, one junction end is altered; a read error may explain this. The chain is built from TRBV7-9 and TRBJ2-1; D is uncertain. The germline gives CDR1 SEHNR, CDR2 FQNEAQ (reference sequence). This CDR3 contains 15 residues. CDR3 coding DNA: TGTGCCGGCAGCTTAGTTCCTAGCTCCTACAATGAGCAGTTCTTC. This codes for CAGSLVPSSYNEQFF. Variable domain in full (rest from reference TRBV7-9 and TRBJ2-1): DTGVSQNPRHKITKRGQNVTFRCDPISEHNRLYWYRQTLGQGPEFLTYFQNEAQLEKSRLLSDRFSAERPKGSFSTLEIQRTEQGDSAMYLCAGSLVPSSYNEQFFGPGTRLTVL.

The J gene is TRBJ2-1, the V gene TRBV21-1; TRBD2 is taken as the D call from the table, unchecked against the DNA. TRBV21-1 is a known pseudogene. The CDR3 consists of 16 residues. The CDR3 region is CASRITSGRGRNEQFF. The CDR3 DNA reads TGTGCCAGCAGGATTACTAGCGGGAGGGGACGGAATGAGCAGTTCTTC.

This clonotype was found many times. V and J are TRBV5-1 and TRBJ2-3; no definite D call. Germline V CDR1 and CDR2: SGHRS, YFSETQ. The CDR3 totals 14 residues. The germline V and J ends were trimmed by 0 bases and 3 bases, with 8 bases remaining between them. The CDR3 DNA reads TGCGCCAGCAGCTTGGCTCCAGATACAGATACGCAGTATTTT. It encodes CASSLAPDTDTQYF.

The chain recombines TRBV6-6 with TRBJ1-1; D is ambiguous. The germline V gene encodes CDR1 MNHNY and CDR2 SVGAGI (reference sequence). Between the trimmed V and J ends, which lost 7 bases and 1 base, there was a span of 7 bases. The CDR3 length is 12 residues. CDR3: CASKRENTEAFF. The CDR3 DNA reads TGTGCCAGCAAACGGGAGAACACTGAAGCTTTCTTT.

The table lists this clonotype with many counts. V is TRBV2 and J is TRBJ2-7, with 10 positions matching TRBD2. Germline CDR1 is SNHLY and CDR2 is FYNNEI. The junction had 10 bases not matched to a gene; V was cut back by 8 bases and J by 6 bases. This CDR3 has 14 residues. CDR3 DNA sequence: TGTGCCAGCGGCTTACTAGCGGGGTCTGGCGAGCAGTACTTC. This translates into CASGLLAGSGEQYF.

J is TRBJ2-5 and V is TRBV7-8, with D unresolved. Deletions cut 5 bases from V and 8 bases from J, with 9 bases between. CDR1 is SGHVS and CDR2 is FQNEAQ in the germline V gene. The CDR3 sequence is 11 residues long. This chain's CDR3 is CASSPGRTQYF. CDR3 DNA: TGTGCCAGCAGCCCTGGTCGCACCCAGTACTTC.

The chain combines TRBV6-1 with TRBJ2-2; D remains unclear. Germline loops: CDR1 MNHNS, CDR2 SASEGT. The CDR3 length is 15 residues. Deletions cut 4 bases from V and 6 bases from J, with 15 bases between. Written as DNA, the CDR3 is TGTGCCAGCAGTGTAATGGCGAATCAACCCGGGGAGCTGTTTTTT. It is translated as CASSVMANQPGELFF.

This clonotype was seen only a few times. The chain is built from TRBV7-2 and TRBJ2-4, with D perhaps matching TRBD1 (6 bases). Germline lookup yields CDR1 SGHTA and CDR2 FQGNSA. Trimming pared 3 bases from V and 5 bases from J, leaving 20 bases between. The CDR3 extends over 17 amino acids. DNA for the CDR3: TGTGCCAGCAGCTTTGTCGTCGGACAGCCAACCCAAAACATTCAGTACTTC. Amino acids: CASSFVVGQPTQNIQYF.

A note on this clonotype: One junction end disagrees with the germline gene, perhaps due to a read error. Here the CDR3 DNA reads TGTGCCACCAGCTTAGGATTAAAAGTAGATACGCAGTATTTT. Its translation: CATSLGLKVDTQYF. The chain joins TRBV7-8 to TRBJ2-3; no reliable D call. The CDR3 has 14 residues. CDR1 SGHVS and CDR2 FQNEAQ come from the germline V gene.